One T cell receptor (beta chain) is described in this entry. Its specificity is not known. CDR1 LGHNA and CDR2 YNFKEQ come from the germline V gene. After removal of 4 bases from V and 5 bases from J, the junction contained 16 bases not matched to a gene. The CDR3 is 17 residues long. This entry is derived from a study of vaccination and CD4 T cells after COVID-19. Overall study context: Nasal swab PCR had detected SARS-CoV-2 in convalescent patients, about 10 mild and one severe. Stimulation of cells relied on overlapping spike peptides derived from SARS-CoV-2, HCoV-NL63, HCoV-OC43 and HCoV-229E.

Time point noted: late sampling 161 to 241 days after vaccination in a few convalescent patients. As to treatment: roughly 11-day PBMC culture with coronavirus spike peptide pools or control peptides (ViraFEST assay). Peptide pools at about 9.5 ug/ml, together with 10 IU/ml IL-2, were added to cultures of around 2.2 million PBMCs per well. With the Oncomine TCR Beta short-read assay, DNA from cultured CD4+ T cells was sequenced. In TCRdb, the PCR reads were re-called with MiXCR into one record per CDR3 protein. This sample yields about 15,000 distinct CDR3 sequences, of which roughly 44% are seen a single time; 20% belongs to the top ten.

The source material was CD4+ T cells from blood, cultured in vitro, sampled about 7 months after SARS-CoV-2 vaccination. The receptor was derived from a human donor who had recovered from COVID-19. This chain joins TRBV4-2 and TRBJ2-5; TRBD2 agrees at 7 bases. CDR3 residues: CASSLGGKWVITETQYF. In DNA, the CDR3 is TGTGCCAGCAGCCTGGGGGGGAAGTGGGTTATCACGGAGACCCAGTACTTC.